These 5 T cell receptor beta chains came from one sample sequenced in a study of shared clonotypes between healthy human individuals. Here immunoSEQ multiplex PCR was the method, and the copy in TCRdb shows in-frame clones only, minus some. In the table there are about 700,000 clones, less than 85% of which are singletons. Sequencing was done on a sample of memory CD4+ T cells sorted from blood. Subset described: CD45RA-negative fraction. The source of these receptors is a woman under 40 in good health.

V gene TRBV19 combines with J gene TRBJ1-1; 8 bases agree with TRBD1. The CDR3 extends over 14 amino acids. Germline V CDR1 and CDR2: LNHDA, SQIVND (reference sequence). V shed 8 bases and J 3 bases; nucleotides not matched to a gene: 8. CDR3 DNA sequence: TGTGCCAGTTACGACAGGGGTCGGTACACTGAAGCTTTCTTT. It translates to CASYDRGRYTEAFF.

The rearrangement links TRBV19 to TRBJ2-3; a weak D match, TRBD1 (5 bases). The germline V gene encodes CDR1 LNHDA and CDR2 SQIVND (reference sequence). V shed 3 bases and J shed 1 base, with 8 bases lying between them. The CDR3 contains 14 residues. CDR3 sequence: CASSMGLGTDTQYF. CDR3 nucleotide sequence: TGTGCCAGTAGTATGGGGCTGGGCACAGATACGCAGTATTTT.

The V call is TRBV28, the J call TRBJ1-5; 10 bases map to TRBD1. Unmatched junction bases numbered 8, after V lost 5 bases and J lost 7 bases. CDR1 and CDR2 (germline): MDHEN, SYDVKM. The CDR3 is 15 amino acids. The CDR3 protein is CASSTPGTGDQPQHF. The DNA for the CDR3 is TGTGCCAGCAGTACCCCCGGGACAGGGGACCAGCCCCAGCATTTT.

This chain joins TRBV5-1 and TRBJ1-3, with D tentatively TRBD1 (5 bases). From germline, CDR1 is SGHRS and CDR2 YFSETQ. The CDR3 sequence is 14 residues long. V lost 5 bases and J 0 bases, leaving 9 bases between the germline ends. The CDR3 region has the DNA TGCGCCAGCAGAGGGGTTGACTCTGGAAACACCATATATTTT. This sequence encodes CASRGVDSGNTIYF.

The rearrangement joins TRBV5-1 to TRBJ1-4; 10 positions match TRBD1. CDR3 length equals 16 residues. In germline, CDR1 is SGHRS, CDR2 YFSETQ. Unmatched junction bases numbered 11, after V lost 4 bases and J lost 8 bases. The CDR3 region has the DNA TGCGCCAGCAGCCCGACCACGACAGGGGGCAGCGAAAAACTGTTTTTT. Its protein product is CASSPTTTGGSEKLFF.